The clone carrying this T cell receptor (beta chain) was counted only a few times. One entry per CDR3 protein, called by TCRdb with MiXCR from the 5' RACE reads. Of about 350,000 distinct CDR3 sequences detected, 12% to 15% appear once; the ten largest clones hold 20% to 25%. The data are from a study of T-cell memory formation after mild COVID-19. This CDR3 spans 15 amino acids. CDR1 LGHNA and CDR2 YSLEER come from the germline V gene. Deletions cut 6 bases from V and 8 bases from J, with 22 bases between. Specimen: PBMCs or a T cell subset sorted from them (not recorded which). The chain carries TRBV4-3 and TRBJ1-2; the D gene is possibly TRBD1 (5 bases). This clonotype was obtained from a man aged 18 to 35 who had mild COVID-19 (a few samples of this study predate the infection). Cell type and time point are not known. CDR3 coding DNA: TGCGCCAGCAGTACCAAACCGGGACGGGTTGAGGGCTACACCTTC. It translates to CASSTKPGRVEGYTF.